The clone carrying this TCR beta chain was counted ten times or more. Stated time point: newly diagnosed GD, antithyroid drugs for less than 3 months. PBMC-extracted RNA yielded the TCR library. For TCR beta, libraries came from iRepertoire HTBI primers and Arm-PCR of CDR3 regions. TCRdb analysed the multiplex PCR reads with MiXCR anew, one entry per CDR3 protein. The sample holds around 400,000 distinct CDR3 sequences; roughly 16% are singletons and the top ten take 22%. These data originate in a study of regulatory T cells in long-lasting Graves disease. This receptor was identified in a female donor with Graves disease. This material consisted of peripheral blood mononuclear cells (PBMCs), taken at new diagnosis, from a patient treated with antithyroid drugs.

CDR3 in amino acids: CASSSDWTGTVSGNTIYF. Here the CDR3 DNA reads TGTGCCAGCAGTTCCGATTGGACCGGGACAGTCTCTGGAAACACCATATATTTT. The chain joins TRBV12-3 or TRBV12-4 to TRBJ1-3, with 7 bases aligning to TRBD1. Trimming at V came to 4 bases and at J to 0 bases, leaving 12 bases not matched to a gene. There are 18 residues in the CDR3.